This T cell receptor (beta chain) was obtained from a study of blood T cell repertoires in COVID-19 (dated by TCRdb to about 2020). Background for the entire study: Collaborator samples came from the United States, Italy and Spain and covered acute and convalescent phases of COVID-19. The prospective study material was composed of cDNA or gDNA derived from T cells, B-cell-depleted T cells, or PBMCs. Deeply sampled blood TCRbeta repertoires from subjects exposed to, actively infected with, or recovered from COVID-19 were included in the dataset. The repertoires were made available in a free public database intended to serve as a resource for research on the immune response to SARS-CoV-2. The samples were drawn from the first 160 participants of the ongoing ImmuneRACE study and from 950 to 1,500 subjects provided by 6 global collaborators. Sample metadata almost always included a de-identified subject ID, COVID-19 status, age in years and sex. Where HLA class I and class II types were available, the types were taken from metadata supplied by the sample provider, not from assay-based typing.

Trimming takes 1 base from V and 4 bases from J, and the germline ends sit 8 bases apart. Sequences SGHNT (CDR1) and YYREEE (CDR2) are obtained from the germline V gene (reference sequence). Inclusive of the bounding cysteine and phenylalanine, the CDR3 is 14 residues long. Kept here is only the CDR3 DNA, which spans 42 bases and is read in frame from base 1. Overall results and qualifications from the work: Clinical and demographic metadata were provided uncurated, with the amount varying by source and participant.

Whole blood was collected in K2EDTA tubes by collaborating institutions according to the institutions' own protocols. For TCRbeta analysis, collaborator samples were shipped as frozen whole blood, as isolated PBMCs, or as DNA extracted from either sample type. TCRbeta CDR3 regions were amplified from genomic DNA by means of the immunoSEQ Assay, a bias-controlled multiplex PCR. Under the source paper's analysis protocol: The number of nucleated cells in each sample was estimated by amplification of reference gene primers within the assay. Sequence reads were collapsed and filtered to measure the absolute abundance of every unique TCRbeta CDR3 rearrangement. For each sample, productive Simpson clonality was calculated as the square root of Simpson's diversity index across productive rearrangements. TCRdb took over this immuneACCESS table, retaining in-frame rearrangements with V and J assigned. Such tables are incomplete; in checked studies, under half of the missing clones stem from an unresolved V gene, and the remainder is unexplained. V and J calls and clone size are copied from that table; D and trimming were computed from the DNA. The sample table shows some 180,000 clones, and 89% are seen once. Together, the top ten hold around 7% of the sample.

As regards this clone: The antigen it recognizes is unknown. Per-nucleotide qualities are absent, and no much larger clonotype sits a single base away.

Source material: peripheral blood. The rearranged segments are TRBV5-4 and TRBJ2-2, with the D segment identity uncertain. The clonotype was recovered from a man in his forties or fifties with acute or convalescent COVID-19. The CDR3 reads CASSLPSGTGELFF. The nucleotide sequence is TGTGCCAGCAGCTTGCCATCAGGCACCGGGGAGCTGTTTTTT.